This is a list of T cell receptor beta chains from one sample in a study of T cell changes during pregnancy in multiple sclerosis. Generated by immunoSEQ multiplex PCR, the TCRdb table keeps only in-frame clones and is missing some. The sample yields 30,000 to 40,000 clones, 90% to 95% seen once. This specimen consisted of CD4+ T cells from peripheral blood mononuclear cells, obtained in the second trimester of pregnancy. These receptor sequences come from a female donor in good health, enrolled as a control in a pregnancy study. CDR3s leave out the opening cysteine and the closing phenylalanine or tryptophan. A D gene is named only where the DNA matches it firmly. Some rows mark clone size as missing; the rest say once, few, many or name a class of expanded clone.

size	V	J	D	length	CDR3
.	TRBV4-1	TRBJ1-2	.	13	ASSQDRGRSYGYT
.	TRBV6-5	TRBJ1-5	.	11	ASRSGGSQPQH
.	TRBV25-1	TRBJ1-1	.	11	ASRAGRTGEAF
.	TRBV6-5	TRBJ2-3	TRBD2	14	ASSYTASGGTDTQY
.	TRBV18	TRBJ2-3	.	12	ASSRVGGTDTQY
once	TRBV5-6	TRBJ1-1	.	9	ASSFDSEAF
once	TRBV7-2	TRBJ1-2	TRBD1	13	ASSREGTVNYGYT
.	TRBV13	TRBJ2-3	TRBD2	19	ASSSGSPQRGGFPSTDTQY
.	TRBV5-6	TRBJ2-7	TRBD2	13	ASSGGDRGNYEQY
.	TRBV21-1	TRBJ2-7	.	11	ASSIGVEAGQY
.	TRBV11-2	TRBJ1-2	TRBD1	11	ASRTGSAYGYT
.	TRBV6-5	TRBJ2-1	.	9	ASRGGNEQF
.	TRBV28	TRBJ1-4	TRBD1	11	ASTLGQGGKLF
.	TRBV7-3	TRBJ2-1	TRBD1	14	ASSLTGQGAYNEQF
.	TRBV7-3	TRBJ1-5	.	11	ASSSRGNQPQH
.	TRBV27	TRBJ2-2	.	11	ASSLRGTGELF
.	TRBV7-2	TRBJ2-2	.	11	ASSPAGGGELF
.	TRBV19	TRBJ1-3	TRBD1	10	GAGTAGNTIY
.	TRBV15	TRBJ1-2	.	12	ATSRPGSPSGYT
.	TRBV15	TRBJ1-3	.	11	ATSAGQGNTIY
.	TRBV12-5	TRBJ2-1	TRBD2	17	ASGFTLLQRGATYNEQF
.	TRBV28	TRBJ2-5	TRBD1	15	ASSLSPPGGGQETQY
few	TRBV2	TRBJ1-2	.	10	ASKEDGLGYT
.	TRBV7-2	TRBJ1-5	.	12	ASSLGHNNQPQH
.	TRBV29-1	TRBJ1-1	.	11	SVDKGTGLEAF
.	TRBV6-4	TRBJ2-1	TRBD2	12	ASSDGGVPNEQF
once	TRBV4-3	TRBJ1-4	.	20	ASSQALVGLGGRGATNEKLF
.	TRBV5-4	TRBJ2-2	.	14	ASSLGSRQATGELF
once	TRBV2	TRBJ1-4	.	11	ASSSDNNEKLF
.	TRBV5-1	TRBJ1-4	.	14	ASSYITGNPNEKLF
.	TRBV7-2	TRBJ1-1	.	12	ASSLVGSGGEAF
.	TRBV7-2	TRBJ2-3	.	12	ASSLGGEADTQY
.	TRBV28	TRBJ2-7	TRBD2	11	ASMRGMSYEQY
.	TRBV4-1	TRBJ2-3	.	12	ASSQYRATDTQY
.	TRBV15	TRBJ2-2	TRBD2	13	ATSRGGGDTGELF
.	TRBV6-1	TRBJ1-1	.	12	AISPREGPSEAF
.	TRBV5-8	TRBJ1-4	TRBD1	13	ASSLEDRSIEKLF
.	TRBV25-1	TRBJ2-4	.	16	ASSLSGKGILAKNIQY
.	TRBV7-3	TRBJ2-3	TRBD2	13	ASSRLGGSTDTQY
.	TRBV18	TRBJ1-5	TRBD1	14	ASSPLDRGSNQPQH
.	TRBV9	TRBJ1-4	.	12	ASTRDGGREKLF
.	TRBV5-6	TRBJ1-2	.	12	ASSLDLSNYGYT
.	TRBV6-1	TRBJ1-1	TRBD1	17	ASSEFPPGTALMNTEAF
.	TRBV7-2	TRBJ1-1	.	11	ASSLGQNTEAF
.	TRBV5-4	TRBJ2-4	TRBD2	13	ASSLAGLDKNIQY